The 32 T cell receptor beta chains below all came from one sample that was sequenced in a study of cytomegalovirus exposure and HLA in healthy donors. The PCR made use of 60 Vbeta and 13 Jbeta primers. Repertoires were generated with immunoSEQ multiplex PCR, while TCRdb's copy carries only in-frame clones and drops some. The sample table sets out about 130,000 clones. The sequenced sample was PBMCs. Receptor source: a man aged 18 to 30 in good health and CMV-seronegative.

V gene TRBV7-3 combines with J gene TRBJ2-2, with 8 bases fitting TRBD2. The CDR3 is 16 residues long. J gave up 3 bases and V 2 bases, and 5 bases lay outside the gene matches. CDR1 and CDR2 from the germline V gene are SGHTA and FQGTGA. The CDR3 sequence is CASSLVQRGHTGELFF. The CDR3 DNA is TGTGCCAGCAGCTTAGTCCAGCGGGGGCACACCGGGGAGCTGTTTTTT.

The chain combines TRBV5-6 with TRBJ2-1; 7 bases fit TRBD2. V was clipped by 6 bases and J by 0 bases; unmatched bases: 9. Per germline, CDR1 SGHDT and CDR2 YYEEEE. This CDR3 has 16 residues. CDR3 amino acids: CASILVRDYSYNEQFF. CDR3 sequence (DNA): TGTGCCAGCATCCTCGTCCGGGACTACTCCTACAATGAGCAGTTCTTC.

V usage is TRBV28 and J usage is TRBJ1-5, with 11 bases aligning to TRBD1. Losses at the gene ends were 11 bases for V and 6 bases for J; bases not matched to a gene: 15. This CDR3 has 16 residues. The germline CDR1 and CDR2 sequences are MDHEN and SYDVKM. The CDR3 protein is CAGAGQGARGGQPQHF. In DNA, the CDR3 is TGTGCCGGAGCAGGACAGGGGGCTCGTGGTGGTCAGCCCCAGCATTTT.

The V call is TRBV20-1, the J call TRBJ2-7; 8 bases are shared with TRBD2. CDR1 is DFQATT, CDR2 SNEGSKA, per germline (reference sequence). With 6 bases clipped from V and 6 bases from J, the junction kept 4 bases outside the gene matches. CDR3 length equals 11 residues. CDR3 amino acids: CSASGSGEQYF. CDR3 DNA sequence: TGCAGTGCGAGCGGGAGTGGCGAGCAGTACTTC.

The CDR3, as DNA: TGTGCCAGCAGCCTTACAGGACAGGGGGACTCCTACGAGCAGTACTTC. Protein: CASSLTGQGDSYEQYF. V gene TRBV5-4 combines with J gene TRBJ2-7, with TRBD1 matching over 10 bases. Looked up from germline, CDR1 is SGHNT and CDR2 is YYREEE (reference sequence). This CDR3 has 16 amino acids. V shed 4 bases, J shed 0 bases, and the junction held 7 bases outside the gene matches.

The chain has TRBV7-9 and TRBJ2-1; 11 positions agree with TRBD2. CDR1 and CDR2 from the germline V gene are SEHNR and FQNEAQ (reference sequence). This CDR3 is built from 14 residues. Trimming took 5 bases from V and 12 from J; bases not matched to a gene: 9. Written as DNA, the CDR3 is TGTGCCAGCAGCAATAGCGGGAGGGCCGGCTGGCAGTTCTTC. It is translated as CASSNSGRAGWQFF.

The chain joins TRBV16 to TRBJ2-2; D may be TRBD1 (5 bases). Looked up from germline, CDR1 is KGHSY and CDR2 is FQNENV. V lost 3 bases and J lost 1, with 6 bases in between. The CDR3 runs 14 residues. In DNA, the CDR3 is TGTGCCAGCAGCCACGGACAGAACACCGGGGAGCTGTTTTTT. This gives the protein CASSHGQNTGELFF.

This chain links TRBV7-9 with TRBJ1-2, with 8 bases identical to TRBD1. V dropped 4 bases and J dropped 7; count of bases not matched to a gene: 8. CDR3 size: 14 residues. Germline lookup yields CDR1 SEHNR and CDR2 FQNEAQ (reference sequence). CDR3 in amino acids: CASSSRTGLLGYTF. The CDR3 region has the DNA TGTGCCAGCAGCTCCCGGACAGGGTTGCTTGGCTACACCTTC.

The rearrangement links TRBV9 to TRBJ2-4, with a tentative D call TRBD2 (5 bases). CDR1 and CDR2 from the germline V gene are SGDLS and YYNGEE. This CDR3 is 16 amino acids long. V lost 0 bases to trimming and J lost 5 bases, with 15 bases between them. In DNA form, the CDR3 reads TGTGCCAGCAGCGTAGGATTGGCCCAGGAGGAAAACATTCAGTACTTC. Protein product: CASSVGLAQEENIQYF. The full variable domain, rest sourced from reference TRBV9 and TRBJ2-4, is DSGVTQTPKHLITATGQRVTLRCSPRSGDLSVYWYQQSLDQGLQFLIQYYNGEERAKGNILERFSAQQFPDLHSELNLSSLELGDSALYFCASSVGLAQEENIQYFGAGTRLSVL.

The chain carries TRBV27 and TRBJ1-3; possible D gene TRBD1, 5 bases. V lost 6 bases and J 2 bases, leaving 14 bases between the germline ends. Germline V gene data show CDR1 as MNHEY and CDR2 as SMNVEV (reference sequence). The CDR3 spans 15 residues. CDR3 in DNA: TGTGCCAGCAGCCGTACAGGAAGAGCTGGAAACACCATATATTTT. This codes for CASSRTGRAGNTIYF.

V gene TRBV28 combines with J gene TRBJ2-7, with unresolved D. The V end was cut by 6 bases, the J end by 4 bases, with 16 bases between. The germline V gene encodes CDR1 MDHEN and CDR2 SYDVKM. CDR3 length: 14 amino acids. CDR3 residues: CASRDSGWVYEQYF. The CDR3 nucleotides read TGTGCCAGCAGGGATTCCGGGTGGGTTTACGAGCAGTACTTC.

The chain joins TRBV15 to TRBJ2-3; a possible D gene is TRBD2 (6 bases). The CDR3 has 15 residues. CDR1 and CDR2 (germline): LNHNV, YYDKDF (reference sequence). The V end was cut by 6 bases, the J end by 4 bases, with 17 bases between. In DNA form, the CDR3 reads TGTGCCACCAGTCAACTAGCTTTAGGGGCAGATACGCAGTATTTT. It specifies CATSQLALGADTQYF.

CDR3 coding DNA: TGTGCCAGTATAAGCGGGACAGGTATCGATCTCAATCAGCCCCAGCATTTT. This translates into CASISGTGIDLNQPQHF. This chain uses TRBV19 with TRBJ1-5; TRBD1 agrees at 8 bases. Trimming took 7 bases from V and 3 from J; bases not matched to a gene: 14. From germline, CDR1 is LNHDA and CDR2 SQIVND (reference sequence). CDR3 length: 17 amino acids.

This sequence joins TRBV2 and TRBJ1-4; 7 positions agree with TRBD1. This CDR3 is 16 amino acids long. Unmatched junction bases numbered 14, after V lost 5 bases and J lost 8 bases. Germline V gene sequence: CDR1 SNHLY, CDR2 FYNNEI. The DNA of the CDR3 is TGTGCCAGCAGTCCTACAGGGGAGTGGGGACAAGAAAAACTGTTTTTT. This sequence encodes CASSPTGEWGQEKLFF.

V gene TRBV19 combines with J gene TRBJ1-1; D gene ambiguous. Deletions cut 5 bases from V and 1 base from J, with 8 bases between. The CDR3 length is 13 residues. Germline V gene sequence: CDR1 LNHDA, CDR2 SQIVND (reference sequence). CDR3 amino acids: CASSPSKNTEAFF. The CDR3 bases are TGTGCCAGTAGTCCTTCTAAGAACACTGAAGCTTTCTTT.

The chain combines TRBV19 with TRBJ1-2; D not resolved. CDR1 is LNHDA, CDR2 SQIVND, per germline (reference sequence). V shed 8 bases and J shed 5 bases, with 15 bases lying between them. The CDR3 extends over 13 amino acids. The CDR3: CASALVEHYGYTF. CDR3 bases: TGTGCCAGTGCCCTGGTCGAGCATTATGGCTACACCTTC.

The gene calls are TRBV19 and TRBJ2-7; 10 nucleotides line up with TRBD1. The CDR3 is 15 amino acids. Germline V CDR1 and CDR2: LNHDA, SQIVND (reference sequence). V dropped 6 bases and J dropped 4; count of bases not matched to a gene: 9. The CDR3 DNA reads TGTGCCAGTAGCATCGGACAGGGGGTAGGGTACGAGCAGTACTTC. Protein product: CASSIGQGVGYEQYF.

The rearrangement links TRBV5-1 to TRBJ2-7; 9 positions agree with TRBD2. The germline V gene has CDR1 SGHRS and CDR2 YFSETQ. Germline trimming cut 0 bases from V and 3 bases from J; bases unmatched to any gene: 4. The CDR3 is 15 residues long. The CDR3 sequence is CASSLASGTVYEQYF. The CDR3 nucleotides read TGCGCCAGCAGCTTGGCTAGCGGGACCGTCTACGAGCAGTACTTC.

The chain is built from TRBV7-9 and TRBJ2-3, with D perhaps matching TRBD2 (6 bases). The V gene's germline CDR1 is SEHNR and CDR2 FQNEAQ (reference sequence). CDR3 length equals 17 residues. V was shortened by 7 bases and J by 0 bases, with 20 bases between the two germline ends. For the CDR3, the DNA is TGTGCCAGCAACAACCGGGGGTTGACAACTAGCACAGATACGCAGTATTTT. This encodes CASNNRGLTTSTDTQYF.

CDR3 in amino acids: CASSKEGGIKARASNQPQHF. The CDR3 bases are TGTGCCAGCAGCAAAGAGGGGGGGATAAAGGCAAGGGCAAGCAATCAGCCCCAGCATTTT. V usage is TRBV21-1 and J usage is TRBJ1-5. TRBV21-1 is designated a pseudogene. This CDR3 comprises 20 residues.

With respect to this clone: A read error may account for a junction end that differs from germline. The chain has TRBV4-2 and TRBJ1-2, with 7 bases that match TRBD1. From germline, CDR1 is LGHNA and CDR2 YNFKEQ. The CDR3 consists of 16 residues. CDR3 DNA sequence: TGTGTCAGCAGCCAAGAGGGACAGACAAATATCTATGGCTACACCTTC. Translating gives CVSSQEGQTNIYGYTF.

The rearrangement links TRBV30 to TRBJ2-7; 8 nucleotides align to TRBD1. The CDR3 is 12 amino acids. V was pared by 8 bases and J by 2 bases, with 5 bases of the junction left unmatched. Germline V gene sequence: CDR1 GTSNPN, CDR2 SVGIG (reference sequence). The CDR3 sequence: CAGADRAYEQYF. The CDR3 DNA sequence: TGTGCCGGAGCGGACAGGGCCTACGAGCAGTACTTC.

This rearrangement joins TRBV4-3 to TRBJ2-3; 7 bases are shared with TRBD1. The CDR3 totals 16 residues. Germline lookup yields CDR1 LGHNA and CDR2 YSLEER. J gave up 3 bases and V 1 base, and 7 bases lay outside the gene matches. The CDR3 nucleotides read TGCGCCAGCAGCCAAGGGAGCCACAGGGGAACAGATACGCAGTATTTT. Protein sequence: CASSQGSHRGTDTQYF.

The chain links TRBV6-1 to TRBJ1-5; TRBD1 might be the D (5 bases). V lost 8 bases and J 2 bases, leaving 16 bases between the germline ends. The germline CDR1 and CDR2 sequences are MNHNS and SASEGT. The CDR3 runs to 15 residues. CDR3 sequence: CASRVPGGGNQPQHF. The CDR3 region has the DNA TGTGCCAGCCGTGTCCCGGGGGGTGGCAATCAGCCCCAGCATTTT.

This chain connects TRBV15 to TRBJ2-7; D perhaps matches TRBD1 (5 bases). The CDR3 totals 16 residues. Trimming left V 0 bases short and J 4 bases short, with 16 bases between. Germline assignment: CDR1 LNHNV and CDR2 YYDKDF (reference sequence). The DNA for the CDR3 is TGTGCCACCAGCAGAGATGGGGCCGGACGTGTTTACGAGCAGTACTTC. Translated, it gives CATSRDGAGRVYEQYF.

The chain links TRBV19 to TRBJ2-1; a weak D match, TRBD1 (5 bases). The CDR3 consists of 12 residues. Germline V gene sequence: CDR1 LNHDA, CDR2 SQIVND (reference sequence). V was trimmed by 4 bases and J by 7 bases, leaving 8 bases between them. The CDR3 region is CASSTGLNEQFF. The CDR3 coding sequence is TGTGCCAGTAGTACAGGGTTGAATGAGCAGTTCTTC.

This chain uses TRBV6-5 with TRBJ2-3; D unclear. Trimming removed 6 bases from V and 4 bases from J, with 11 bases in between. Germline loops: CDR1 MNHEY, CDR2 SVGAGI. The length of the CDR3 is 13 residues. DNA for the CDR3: TGTGCCAGCAGGGCAAGCGCGGCAGATACGCAGTATTTT. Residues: CASRASAADTQYF.

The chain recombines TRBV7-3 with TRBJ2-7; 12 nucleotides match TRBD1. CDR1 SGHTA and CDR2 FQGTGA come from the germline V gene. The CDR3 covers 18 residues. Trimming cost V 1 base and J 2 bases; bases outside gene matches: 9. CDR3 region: CASSLMAGTGGQTYEQYF. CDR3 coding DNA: TGTGCCAGCAGCTTAATGGCCGGGACAGGGGGCCAAACCTACGAGCAGTACTTC.

The DNA for the CDR3 is TGTGCCAGCAGCTTAGGCGGGTTGTCGAATTCACCCCTCCACTTT. This codes for CASSLGGLSNSPLHF. The J gene is TRBJ1-6, the V gene TRBV11-2; no clear D. From germline, CDR1 is SGHAT and CDR2 FQNNGV. The CDR3 totals 15 residues. V was pared by 1 base and J by 7 bases, with 11 bases between.

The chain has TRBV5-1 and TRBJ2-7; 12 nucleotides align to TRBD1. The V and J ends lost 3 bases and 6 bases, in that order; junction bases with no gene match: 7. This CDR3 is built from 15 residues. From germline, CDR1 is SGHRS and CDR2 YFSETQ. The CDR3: CASSSEGQGAIEQYF. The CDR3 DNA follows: TGCGCCAGCAGCTCGGAGGGACAGGGGGCTATCGAGCAGTACTTC.

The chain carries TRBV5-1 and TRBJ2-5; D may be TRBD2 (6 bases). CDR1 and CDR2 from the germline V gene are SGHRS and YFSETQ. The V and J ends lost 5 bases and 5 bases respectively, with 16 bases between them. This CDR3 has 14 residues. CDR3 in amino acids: CASSWGGIGETQYF. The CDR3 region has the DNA TGCGCCAGCAGTTGGGGAGGTATTGGGGAGACCCAGTACTTC.

The CDR3 region has the DNA TGTGCCAGCAGCGCGGGGGACAGAACAACTAATGAAAAACTGTTTTTT. Its protein is CASSAGDRTTNEKLFF. The J gene is TRBJ1-4, the V gene TRBV9, with 7 nucleotides matching TRBD1. Trimming at V came to 3 bases and at J to 0 bases, leaving 5 bases not matched to a gene. This CDR3 spans 16 amino acids. CDR1 and CDR2 from the germline V gene are SGDLS and YYNGEE.